This TCR beta chain was sequenced in a study of CD8+CD57+ T cells in acquired aplastic anemia. The wider study: Across the sorted CD4+ and CD8+ cells, DNA amounts averaged about 3 ug.

CDR1 and CDR2 from the germline V gene are LNHDA and SQIVND (reference sequence). The CDR3 is 15 amino acids. Trimming at V came to 6 bases and at J to 2 bases, leaving 9 bases not matched to a gene. This clonotype was seen ten or more times. The template used for profiling TCR beta VDJ and CDR3 was genomic DNA. TCRdb reanalysed the reads using MiXCR and keeps one entry per CDR3 protein. The sample includes about 110,000 distinct CDR3 sequences, approximately 49% of them seen just once. The chain joins TRBV19 to TRBJ1-2; 7 nucleotides line up with TRBD1. The clonotype originates from a human donor in good health, serving as a control. The sequenced sample was sorted CD4+, CD8+, or CD8+CD57+ T cells (not recorded which) from PBMCs. The CDR3 here is CASSPTTGTNYGYTF. The CDR3 DNA sequence: TGTGCCAGTAGCCCGACGACAGGGACCAACTATGGCTACACCTTC. Full variable domain (missing parts from reference TRBV19 and TRBJ1-2): DGGITQSPKYLFRKEGQNVTLSCEQNLNHDAMYWYRQDPGQGLRLIYYSQIVNDFQKGDIAEGYSVSREKKESFPLTVTSAQKNPTAFYLCASSPTTGTNYGYTFGSGTRLTVV.